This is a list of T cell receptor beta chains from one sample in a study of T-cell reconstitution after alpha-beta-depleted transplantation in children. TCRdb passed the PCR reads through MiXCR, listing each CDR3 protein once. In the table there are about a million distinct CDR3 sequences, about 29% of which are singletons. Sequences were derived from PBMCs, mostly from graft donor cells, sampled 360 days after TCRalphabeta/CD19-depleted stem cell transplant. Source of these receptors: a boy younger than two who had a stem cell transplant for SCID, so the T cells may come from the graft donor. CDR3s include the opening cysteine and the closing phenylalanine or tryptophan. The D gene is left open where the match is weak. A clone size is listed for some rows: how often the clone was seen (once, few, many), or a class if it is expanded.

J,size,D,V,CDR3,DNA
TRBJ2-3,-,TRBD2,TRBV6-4,CASSYTLASAGDTQYF,TGTGCCAGCAGTTATACACTAGCGTCGGCCGGAGATACGCAGTATTTT
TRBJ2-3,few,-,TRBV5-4,CASYGSGTDTQYF,TGTGCCAGTTACGGGTCCGGCACAGATACGCAGTATTTT
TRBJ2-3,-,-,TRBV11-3,CASSLGVGPNTDTQYF,TGTGCCAGCAGCTTAGGTGTAGGGCCTAACACAGATACGCAGTATTTT
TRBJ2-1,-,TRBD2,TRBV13,CASSTTSGGTDEQFF,TGTGCCAGCAGCACAACTAGCGGGGGGACGGATGAGCAGTTCTTC
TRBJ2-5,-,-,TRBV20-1,CSALSIGAQYF,TGCAGTGCCCTTTCCATTGGGGCCCAGTACTTC
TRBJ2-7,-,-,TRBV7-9,CASSLVGSSSSYEQYF,TGTGCCAGCAGCTTAGTGGGCAGCTCTAGCTCCTACGAGCAGTACTTC
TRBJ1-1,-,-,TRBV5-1,CASSLAGKGYTEAFF,TGCGCCAGCAGCTTGGCCGGGAAAGGGTACACTGAAGCTTTCTTT
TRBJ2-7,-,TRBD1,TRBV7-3,CASSLRDRGDEQYF,TGTGCCAGCAGCTTACGTGACAGGGGAGACGAGCAGTACTTC
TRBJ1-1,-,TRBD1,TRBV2,CASRGGTVATEAFF,TGTGCCAGCAGGGGGGGGACAGTGGCCACTGAAGCTTTCTTT
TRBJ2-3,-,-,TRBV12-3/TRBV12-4,CASSLVGILGDTQYF,TGTGCCAGCAGTTTAGTGGGGATCTTGGGGGATACGCAGTATTTT
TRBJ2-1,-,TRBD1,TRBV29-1,CSVVSRGNEQFF,TGCAGCGTTGTATCCAGGGGGAATGAGCAGTTCTTC
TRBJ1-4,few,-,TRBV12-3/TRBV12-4,CASSRGESNEKLFF,TGTGCCAGCAGTCGAGGGGAATCTAATGAAAAACTGTTTTTT
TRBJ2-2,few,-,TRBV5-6,CASSFGQKVTGELFF,TGTGCCAGCAGTTTTGGACAGAAAGTCACCGGGGAGCTGTTTTTT
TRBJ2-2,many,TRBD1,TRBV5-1,CASSRQGTGELFF,TGCGCCAGCAGCCGACAGGGGACCGGGGAGCTGTTTTTT
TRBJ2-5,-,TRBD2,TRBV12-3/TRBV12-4,CATRRSGLADFGETQYF,TGTGCCACTCGTCGGTCGGGACTAGCGGATTTCGGGGAGACCCAGTACTTC
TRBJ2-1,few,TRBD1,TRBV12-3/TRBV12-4,CASRRQGSSYNEQFF,TGTGCCAGCAGACGACAGGGGAGCTCCTACAATGAGCAGTTCTTC
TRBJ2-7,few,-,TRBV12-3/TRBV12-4,CASSFATGTYEQYF,TGTGCCAGCAGTTTTGCCACAGGAACCTACGAGCAGTACTTC
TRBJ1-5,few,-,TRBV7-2,CASSLQRDQPQHF,TGTGCCAGCAGCTTACAACGGGATCAGCCCCAGCATTTT
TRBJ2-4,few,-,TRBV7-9,CASSSYRENYAKNIQYF,TGTGCCAGCAGTTCATACAGGGAAAACTACGCCAAAAACATTCAGTACTTC
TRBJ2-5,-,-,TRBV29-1,CSVAPDSHLLETQYF,TGCAGCGTTGCCCCGGACAGCCACCTCTTGGAAACCCAGTACTTC
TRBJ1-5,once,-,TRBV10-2,CASSGTDQRPQHF,TGCGCCAGCAGTGGGACAGACCAGCGGCCCCAGCATTTT
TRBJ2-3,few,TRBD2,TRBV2,CASSELVGLADSTDTQYF,TGTGCCAGCAGTGAGCTGGTCGGACTAGCGGATAGCACAGATACGCAGTATTTT
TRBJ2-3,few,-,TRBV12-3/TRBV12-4,CASRGLDATDTQYF,TGTGCGAGCCGGGGGCTCGACGCTACAGATACGCAGTATTTT
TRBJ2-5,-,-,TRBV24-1,CATSSGQKETQYF,TGTGCCACCAGTAGCGGACAGAAAGAGACCCAGTACTTC
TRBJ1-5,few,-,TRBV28,CASSLTTDNQPQHF,TGTGCCAGCAGTTTAACGACGGACAATCAGCCCCAGCATTTT
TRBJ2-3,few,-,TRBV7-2,CASSLVIVDTQYF,TGTGCCAGCAGCTTAGTAATTGTAGATACGCAGTATTTT
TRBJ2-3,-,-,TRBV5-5,CASSFTGNAADTQYF,TGTGCCAGCAGCTTCACGGGTAACGCAGCAGATACGCAGTATTTT
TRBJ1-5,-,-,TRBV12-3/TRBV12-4,CASSLGRGRNQPQHF,TGTGCCAGCAGTTTAGGGCGAGGGAGAAATCAGCCCCAGCATTTT
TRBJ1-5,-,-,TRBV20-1,CSAGDSGSPNQPQHF,TGCAGTGCTGGGGACTCCGGCAGTCCCAATCAGCCCCAGCATTTT
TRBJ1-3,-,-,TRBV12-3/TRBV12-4,CASSFAGGSSGNTIYF,TGTGCCAGCAGTTTCGCCGGCGGATCCTCTGGAAACACCATATATTTT
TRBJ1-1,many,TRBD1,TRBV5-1,CASSSTGTGVTEAFF,TGCGCCAGCAGCTCCACCGGGACAGGGGTAACTGAAGCTTTCTTT
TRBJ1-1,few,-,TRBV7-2,CASSFSGVIPEAFF,TGTGCCAGCAGCTTCTCAGGGGTGATACCTGAAGCTTTCTTT
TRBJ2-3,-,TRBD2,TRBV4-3,CASSGRGGLTLSTDTQYF,TGCGCCAGCAGCGGACGGGGGGGACTCACCCTTAGCACAGATACGCAGTATTTT
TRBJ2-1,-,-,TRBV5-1,CASSPPQSQAYHNEQFF,TGCGCCAGCAGCCCCCCACAATCACAGGCCTATCACAATGAGCAGTTCTTC
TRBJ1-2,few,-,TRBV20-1,CSARWRGNYGYTF,TGCAGTGCTAGGTGGCGGGGGAACTATGGCTACACCTTC
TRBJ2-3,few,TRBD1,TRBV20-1,CSANPPGGLGTDTQYF,TGCAGTGCCAACCCTCCAGGGGGCCTAGGCACAGATACGCAGTATTTT
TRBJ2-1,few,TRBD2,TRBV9,CASSVRTSGGFSIDPYNEQFF,TGTGCCAGCAGCGTTCGGACTAGCGGGGGTTTTTCGATAGACCCCTACAATGAGCAGTTCTTC
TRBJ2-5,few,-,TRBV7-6,CASSLYRETQYF,TGTGCCAGCAGCTTATATCGAGAGACCCAGTACTTC
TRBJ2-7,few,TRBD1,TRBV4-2,CASRHTGTGGYEQYF,TGTGCCAGCAGACACACCGGGACAGGGGGCTACGAGCAGTACTTC
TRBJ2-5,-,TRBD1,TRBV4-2,CASSQGDRAQETQYF,TGTGCCAGCAGCCAAGGGGACAGGGCCCAAGAGACCCAGTACTTC
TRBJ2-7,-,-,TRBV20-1,CSARDSSTPTYEQYF,TGCAGTGCTAGAGATTCGTCGACACCGACCTACGAGCAGTACTTC
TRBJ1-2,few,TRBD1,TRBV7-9,CSSSLGTGVWNYGYTF,TGTTCCAGCAGCTTAGGGACAGGGGTATGGAACTATGGCTACACCTTC
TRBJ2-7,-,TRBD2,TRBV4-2,CASSPRWLAGQYEQYF,TGTGCCAGCAGCCCGCGGTGGCTAGCGGGCCAATACGAGCAGTACTTC